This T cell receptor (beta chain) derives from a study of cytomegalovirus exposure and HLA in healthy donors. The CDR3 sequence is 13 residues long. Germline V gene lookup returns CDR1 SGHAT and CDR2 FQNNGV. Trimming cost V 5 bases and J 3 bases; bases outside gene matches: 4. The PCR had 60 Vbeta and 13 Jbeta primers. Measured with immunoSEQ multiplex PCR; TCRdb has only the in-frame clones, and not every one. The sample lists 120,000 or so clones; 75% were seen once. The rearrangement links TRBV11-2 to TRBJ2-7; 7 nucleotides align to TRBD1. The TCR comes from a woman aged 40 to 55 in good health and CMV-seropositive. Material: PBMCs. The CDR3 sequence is CASSGPGGYEQYF. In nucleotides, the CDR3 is TGTGCCAGCAGCGGACCAGGGGGCTACGAGCAGTACTTC.